The clone carrying this T cell receptor (beta chain) was counted only a few times. Trimming shortened V by 0 bases and J by 7 bases, and 10 bases separated the two germline ends. The CDR3 consists of 14 residues. Germline loops: CDR1 MNHEY, CDR2 SVGAGI. The source of the sample is a study of control samples from healthy donors and cancer patients. Here immunoSEQ multiplex PCR was the method, and the copy in TCRdb shows in-frame clones only, minus some. In the table there are fewer than 500,000 clones, 90% of which are singletons. This chain links TRBV6-5 with TRBJ1-5, with D perhaps matching TRBD1 (5 bases). The sequencing sample was made of PBMCs. This TCR was recovered from a middle-aged man with head and neck cancer. The CDR3 protein is CASSYSRGEQPQHF. The CDR3 nucleotides are TGTGCCAGCAGTTACTCCCGGGGGGAACAGCCCCAGCATTTT.